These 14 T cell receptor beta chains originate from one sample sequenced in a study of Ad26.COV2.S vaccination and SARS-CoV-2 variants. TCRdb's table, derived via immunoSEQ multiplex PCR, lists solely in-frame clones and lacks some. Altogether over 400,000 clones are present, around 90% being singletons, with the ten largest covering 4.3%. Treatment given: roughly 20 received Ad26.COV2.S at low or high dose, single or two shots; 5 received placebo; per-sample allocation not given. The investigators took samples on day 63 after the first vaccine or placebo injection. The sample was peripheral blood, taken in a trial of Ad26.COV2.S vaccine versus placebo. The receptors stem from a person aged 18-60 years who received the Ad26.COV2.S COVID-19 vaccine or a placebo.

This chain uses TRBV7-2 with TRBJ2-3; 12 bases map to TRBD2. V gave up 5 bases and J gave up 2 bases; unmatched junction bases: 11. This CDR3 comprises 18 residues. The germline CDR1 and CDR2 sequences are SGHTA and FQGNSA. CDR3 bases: TGTGCCAGCAGCCGCGGACTAGCGGGATGGATGGACACAGATACGCAGTATTTT. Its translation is CASSRGLAGWMDTDTQYF.

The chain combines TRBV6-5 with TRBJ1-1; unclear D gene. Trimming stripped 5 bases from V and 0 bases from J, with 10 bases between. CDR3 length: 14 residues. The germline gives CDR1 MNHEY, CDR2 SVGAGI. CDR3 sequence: CASSPTSLNTEAFF. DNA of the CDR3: TGTGCCAGCAGTCCGACAAGCTTGAACACTGAAGCTTTCTTT.

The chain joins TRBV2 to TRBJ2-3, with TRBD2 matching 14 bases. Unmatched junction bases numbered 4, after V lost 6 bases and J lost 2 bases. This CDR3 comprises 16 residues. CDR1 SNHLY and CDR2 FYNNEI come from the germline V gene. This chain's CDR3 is CASSGLAGGNTDTQYF. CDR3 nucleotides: TGTGCCAGCAGCGGACTAGCGGGAGGTAACACAGATACGCAGTATTTT.

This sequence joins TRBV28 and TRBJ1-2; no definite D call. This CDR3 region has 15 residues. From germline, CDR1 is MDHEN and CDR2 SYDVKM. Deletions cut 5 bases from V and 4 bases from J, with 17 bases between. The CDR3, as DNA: TGTGCCAGCAGTCCTCTGCCCGAGGCCCGCTATGGCTACACCTTC. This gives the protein CASSPLPEARYGYTF.

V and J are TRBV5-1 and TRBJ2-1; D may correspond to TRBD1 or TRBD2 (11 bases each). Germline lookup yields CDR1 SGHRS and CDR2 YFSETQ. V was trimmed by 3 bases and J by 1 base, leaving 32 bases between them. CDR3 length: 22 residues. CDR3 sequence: CASSWEGQGEGTSGPSYNEQFF. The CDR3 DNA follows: TGCGCCAGCAGCTGGGAGGGACAGGGGGAAGGGACTAGCGGACCTTCCTACAATGAGCAGTTCTTC. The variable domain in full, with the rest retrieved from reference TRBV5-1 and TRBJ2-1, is KAGVTQTPRYLIKTRGQQVTLSCSPISGHRSVSWYQQTPGQGLQFLFEYFSETQRNKGNFPGRFSGRQFSNSRSEMNVSTLELGDSALYLCASSWEGQGEGTSGPSYNEQFFGPGTRLTVL.

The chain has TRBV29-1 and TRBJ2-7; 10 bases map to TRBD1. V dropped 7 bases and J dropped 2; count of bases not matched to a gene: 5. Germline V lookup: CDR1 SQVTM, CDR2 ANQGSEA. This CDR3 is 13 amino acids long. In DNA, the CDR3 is TGCAGCGCCAGACAGGGGGCCACCTACGAGCAGTACTTC. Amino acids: CSARQGATYEQYF.

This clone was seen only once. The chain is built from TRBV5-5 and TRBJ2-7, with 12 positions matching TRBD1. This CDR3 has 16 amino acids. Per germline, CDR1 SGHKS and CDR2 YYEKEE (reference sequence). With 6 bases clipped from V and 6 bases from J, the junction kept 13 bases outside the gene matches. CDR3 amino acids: CASTLGTGGFWGEQYF. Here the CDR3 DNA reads TGTGCCAGCACCCTTGGGACAGGGGGCTTTTGGGGCGAGCAGTACTTC.

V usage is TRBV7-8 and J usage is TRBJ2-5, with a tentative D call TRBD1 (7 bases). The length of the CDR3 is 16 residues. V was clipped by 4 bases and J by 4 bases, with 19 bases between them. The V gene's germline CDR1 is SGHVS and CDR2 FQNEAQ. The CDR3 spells CASSSTRAGGLETQYF. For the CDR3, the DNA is TGTGCCAGCAGCTCCACCAGGGCAGGGGGGTTAGAGACCCAGTACTTC.

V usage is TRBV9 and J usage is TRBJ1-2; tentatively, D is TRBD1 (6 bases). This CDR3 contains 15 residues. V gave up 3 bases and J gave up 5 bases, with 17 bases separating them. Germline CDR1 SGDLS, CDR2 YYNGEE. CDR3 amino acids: CASSANGGRGYGYTF. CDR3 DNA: TGTGCCAGCAGCGCCAACGGGGGCAGGGGTTATGGCTACACCTTC.

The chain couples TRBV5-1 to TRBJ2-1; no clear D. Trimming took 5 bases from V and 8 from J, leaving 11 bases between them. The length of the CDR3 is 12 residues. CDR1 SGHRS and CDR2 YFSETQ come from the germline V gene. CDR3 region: CASSVVGDEQFF. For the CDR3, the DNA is TGCGCCAGCAGTGTAGTCGGTGATGAGCAGTTCTTC.

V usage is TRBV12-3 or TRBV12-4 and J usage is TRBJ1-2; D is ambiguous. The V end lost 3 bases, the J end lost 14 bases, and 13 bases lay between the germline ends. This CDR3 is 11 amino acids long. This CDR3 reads CASSFGGEETF. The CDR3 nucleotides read TGTGCCAGCAGTTTTGGAGGAGAGGAAACCTTC.

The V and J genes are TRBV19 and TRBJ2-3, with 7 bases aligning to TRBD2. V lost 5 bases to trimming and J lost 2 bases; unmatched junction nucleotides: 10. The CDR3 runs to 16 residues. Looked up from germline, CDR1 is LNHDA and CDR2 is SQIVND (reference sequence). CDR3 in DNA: TGTGCCAGTAGTTTATCAGCGGGACCCCCCACAGATACGCAGTATTTT. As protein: CASSLSAGPPTDTQYF. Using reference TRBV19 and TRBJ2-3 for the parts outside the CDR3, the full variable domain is DGGITQSPKYLFRKEGQNVTLSCEQNLNHDAMYWYRQDPGQGLRLIYYSQIVNDFQKGDIAEGYSVSREKKESFPLTVTSAQKNPTAFYLCASSLSAGPPTDTQYFGPGTRLTVL.

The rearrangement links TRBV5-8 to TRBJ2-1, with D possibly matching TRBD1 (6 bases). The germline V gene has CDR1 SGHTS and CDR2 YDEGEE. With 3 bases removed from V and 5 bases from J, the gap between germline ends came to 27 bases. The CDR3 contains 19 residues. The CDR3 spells CASSSPGELDRKTNNEQFF. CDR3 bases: TGTGCCAGCAGCTCCCCCGGAGAGCTCGACAGGAAAACGAACAATGAGCAGTTCTTC. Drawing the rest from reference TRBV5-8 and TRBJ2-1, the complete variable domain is EAGVTQSPTHLIKTRGQQATLRCSPISGHTSVYWYQQALGLGLQFLLWYDEGEERNRGNFPPRFSGRQFPNYSSELNVNALELEDSALYLCASSSPGELDRKTNNEQFFGPGTRLTVL.

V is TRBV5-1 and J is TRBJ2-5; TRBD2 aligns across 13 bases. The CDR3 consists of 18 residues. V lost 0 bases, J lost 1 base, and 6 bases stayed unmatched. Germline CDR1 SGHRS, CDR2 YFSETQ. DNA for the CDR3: TGCGCCAGCAGCTTGGAGGGACTAGCGGGATTTCTCCAAGAGACCCAGTACTTC. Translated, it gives CASSLEGLAGFLQETQYF.